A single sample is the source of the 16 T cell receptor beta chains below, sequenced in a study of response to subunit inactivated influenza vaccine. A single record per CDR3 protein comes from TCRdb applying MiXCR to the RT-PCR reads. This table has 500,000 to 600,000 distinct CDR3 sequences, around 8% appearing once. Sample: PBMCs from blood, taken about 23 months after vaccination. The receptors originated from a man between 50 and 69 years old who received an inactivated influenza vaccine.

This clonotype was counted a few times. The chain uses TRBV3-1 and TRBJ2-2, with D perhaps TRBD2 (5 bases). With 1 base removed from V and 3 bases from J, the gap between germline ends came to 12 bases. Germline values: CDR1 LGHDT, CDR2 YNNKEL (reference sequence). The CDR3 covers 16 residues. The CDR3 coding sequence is TGTGCCAGCAGCCAAGGTGAAGCGAGGGACACCGGGGAGCTGTTTTTT. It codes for CASSQGEARDTGELFF.

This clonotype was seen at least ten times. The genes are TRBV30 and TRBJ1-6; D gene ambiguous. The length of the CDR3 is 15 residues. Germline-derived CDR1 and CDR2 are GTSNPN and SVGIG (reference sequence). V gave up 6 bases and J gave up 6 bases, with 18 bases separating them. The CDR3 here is CACSGILAFNSPLHF. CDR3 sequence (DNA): TGTGCCTGCTCGGGGATTTTAGCCTTTAATTCACCCCTCCACTTT.

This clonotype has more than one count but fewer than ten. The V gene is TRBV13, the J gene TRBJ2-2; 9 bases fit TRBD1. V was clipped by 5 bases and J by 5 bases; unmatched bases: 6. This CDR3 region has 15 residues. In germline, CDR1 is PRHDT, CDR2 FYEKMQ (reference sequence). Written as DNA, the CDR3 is TGTGCCAGCAGCAGGGGACAGGGATCGACCGGGGAGCTGTTTTTT. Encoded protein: CASSRGQGSTGELFF.

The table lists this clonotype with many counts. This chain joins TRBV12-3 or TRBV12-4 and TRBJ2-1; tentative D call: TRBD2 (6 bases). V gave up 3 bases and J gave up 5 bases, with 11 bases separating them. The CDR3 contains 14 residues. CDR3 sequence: CASSFREWHNEQFF. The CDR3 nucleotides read TGTGCCAGCAGTTTCCGGGAGTGGCACAATGAGCAGTTCTTC.

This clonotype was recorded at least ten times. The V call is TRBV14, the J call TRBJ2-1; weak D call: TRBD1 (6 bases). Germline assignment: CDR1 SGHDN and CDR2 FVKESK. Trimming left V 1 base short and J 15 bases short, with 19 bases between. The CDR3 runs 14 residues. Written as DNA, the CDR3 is TGTGCCAGCAGCCAAGTAAGTGGAGGACAGCGGAGGTTCTTC. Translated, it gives CASSQVSGGQRRFF. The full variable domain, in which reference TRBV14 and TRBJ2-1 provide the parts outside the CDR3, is EAGVTQFPSHSVIEKGQTVTLRCDPISGHDNLYWYRRVMGKEIKFLLHFVKESKQDESGMPNNRFLAERTGGTYSTLKVQPAELEDSGVYFCASSQVSGGQRRFFGPGTRLTVL.

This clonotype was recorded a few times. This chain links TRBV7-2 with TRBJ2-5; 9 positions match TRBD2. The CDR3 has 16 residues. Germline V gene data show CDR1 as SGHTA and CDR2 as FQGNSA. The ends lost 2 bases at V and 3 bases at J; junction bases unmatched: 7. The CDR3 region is CASSLRLAGTKETQYF. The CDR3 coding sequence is TGTGCCAGCAGCTTAAGGCTAGCGGGGACTAAAGAGACCCAGTACTTC.

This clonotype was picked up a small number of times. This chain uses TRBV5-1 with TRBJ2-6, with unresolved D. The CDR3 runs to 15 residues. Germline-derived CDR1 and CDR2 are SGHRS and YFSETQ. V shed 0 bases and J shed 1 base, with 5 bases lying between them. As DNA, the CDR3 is TGCGCCAGCAGCTTGGAAGTTTCTGGGGCCAACGTCCTGACTTTC. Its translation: CASSLEVSGANVLTF.

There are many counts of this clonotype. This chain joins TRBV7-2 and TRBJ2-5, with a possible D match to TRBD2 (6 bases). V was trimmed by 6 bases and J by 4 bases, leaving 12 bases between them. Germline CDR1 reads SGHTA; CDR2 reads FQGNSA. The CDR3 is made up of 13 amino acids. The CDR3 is CASSLGEAETQYF. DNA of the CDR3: TGTGCCAGCAGTTTGGGGGAGGCAGAGACCCAGTACTTC. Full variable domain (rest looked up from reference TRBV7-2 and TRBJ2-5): GAGVSQSPSNKVTEKGKDVELRCDPISGHTALYWYRQSLGQGLEFLIYFQGNSAPDKSGLPSDRFSAERTGGSVSTLTIQRTQQEDSAVYLCASSLGEAETQYFGPGTRLLVL.

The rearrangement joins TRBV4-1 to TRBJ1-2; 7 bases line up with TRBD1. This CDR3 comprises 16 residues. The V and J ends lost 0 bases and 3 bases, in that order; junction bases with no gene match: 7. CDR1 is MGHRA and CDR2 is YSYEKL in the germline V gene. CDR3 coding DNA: TGCGCCAGCAGCCAAGATCGGGACAGTGGGTACTATGGCTACACCTTC. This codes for CASSQDRDSGYYGYTF.

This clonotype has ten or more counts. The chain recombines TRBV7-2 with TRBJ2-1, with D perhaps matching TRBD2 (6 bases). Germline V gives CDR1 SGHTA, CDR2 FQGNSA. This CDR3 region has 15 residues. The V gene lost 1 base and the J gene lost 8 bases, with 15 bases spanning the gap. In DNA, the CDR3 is TGTGCCAGCAGCTTAGGGGACGGGGGTTTATATGAGCAGTTCTTC. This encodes CASSLGDGGLYEQFF.

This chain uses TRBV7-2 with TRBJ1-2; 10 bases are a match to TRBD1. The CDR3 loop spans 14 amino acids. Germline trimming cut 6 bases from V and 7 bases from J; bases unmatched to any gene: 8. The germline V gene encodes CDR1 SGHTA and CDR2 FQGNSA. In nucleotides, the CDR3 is TGTGCCAGCAGACTCGGGACAGGGGCTAGTGGCTACACCTTC. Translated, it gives CASRLGTGASGYTF.

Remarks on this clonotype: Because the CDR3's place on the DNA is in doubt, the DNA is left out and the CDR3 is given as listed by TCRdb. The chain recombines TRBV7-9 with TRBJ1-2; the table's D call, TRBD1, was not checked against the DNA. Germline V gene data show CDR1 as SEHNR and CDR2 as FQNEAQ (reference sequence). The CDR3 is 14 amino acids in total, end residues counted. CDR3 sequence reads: CASSSPEAFGEGTF.

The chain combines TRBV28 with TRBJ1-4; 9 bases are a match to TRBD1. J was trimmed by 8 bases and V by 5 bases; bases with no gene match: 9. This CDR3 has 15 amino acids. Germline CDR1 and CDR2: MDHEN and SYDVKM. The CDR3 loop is CASSNNRGPGEKLFF. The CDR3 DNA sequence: TGTGCCAGCAGTAATAACAGGGGGCCGGGCGAAAAACTGTTTTTT.

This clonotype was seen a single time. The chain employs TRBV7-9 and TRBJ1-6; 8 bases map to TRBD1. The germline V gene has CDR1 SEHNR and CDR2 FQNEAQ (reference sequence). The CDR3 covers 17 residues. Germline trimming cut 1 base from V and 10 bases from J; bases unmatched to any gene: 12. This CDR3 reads CASSLDLPRTGRSPLHF. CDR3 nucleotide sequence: TGTGCCAGCAGCTTAGACCTACCCCGGACAGGGCGGTCACCCCTCCACTTT.

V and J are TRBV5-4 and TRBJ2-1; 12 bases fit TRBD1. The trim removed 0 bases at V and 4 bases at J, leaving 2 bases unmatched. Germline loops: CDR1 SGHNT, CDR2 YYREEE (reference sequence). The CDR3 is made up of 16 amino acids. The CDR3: CASSLGGQGAYNEQFF. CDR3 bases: TGTGCCAGCAGCTTGGGGGGACAGGGGGCTTACAATGAGCAGTTCTTC.

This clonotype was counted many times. CDR3 in amino acids: CASTDYRNISSYEQYF. Here the CDR3 DNA reads TGTGCCAGCACGGATTACAGGAACATTTCTTCCTACGAGCAGTACTTC. This chain uses TRBV28 with TRBJ2-7; tentative D call: TRBD1 (5 bases). Trimming took 7 bases from V and 1 from J, leaving 20 bases between them. Germline CDR1 reads MDHEN; CDR2 reads SYDVKM. CDR3 length equals 16 residues.